What follows are 27 T cell receptor beta chains derived from one specimen sequenced in a study of CD8+ T cells in alopecia areata. The sample's treatment: oral pan-JAK inhibitor, 5-10 mg twice daily. Reverse transcription of extracted RNA yielded cDNA, which provided the sequencing template. Some clones are missing from TCRdb's copy, which holds only in-frame ones; the method was immunoSEQ multiplex PCR. The sample has fewer than 110,000 clones, over 80% seen once. The starting material was CD8+ T cells sorted from blood, obtained at week 24, from a patient treated with tofacitinib. These receptors all stem from a human donor with alopecia areata.

This clone turned up a few times. The chain is built from TRBV27 and TRBJ2-1; D is perhaps TRBD1 (6 bases). CDR3 length equals 14 residues. Germline CDR1 MNHEY, CDR2 SMNVEV (reference sequence). V shed 6 bases and J shed 0 bases, with 9 bases lying between them. The CDR3 protein is CASRRGSSYNEQFF. The CDR3 DNA sequence: TGTGCCAGCAGAAGGGGGAGCTCCTACAATGAGCAGTTCTTC.

The V and J genes are TRBV7-2 and TRBJ2-7, with D tentatively TRBD1 or TRBD2 (5 bases each). Germline CDR1 is SGHTA and CDR2 is FQGNSA. The CDR3 is made up of 15 amino acids. The germline V and J ends were trimmed by 2 bases and 2 bases, with 13 bases remaining between them. CDR3 sequence reads: CASSLSWGSAYEQYF. The CDR3 DNA reads as TGTGCCAGCAGCTTAAGTTGGGGGTCAGCCTACGAGCAGTACTTC.

V and J are TRBV29-1 and TRBJ2-7; D call uncertain. V shed 5 bases and J shed 0 bases, with 11 bases lying between them. Germline V gene lookup returns CDR1 SQVTM and CDR2 ANQGSEA. This CDR3 has 13 amino acids. The CDR3 nucleotides are TGCAGCGTTCTAGTCGGCATCTCCTACGAGCAGTACTTC. Protein sequence: CSVLVGISYEQYF.

The chain combines TRBV4-1 with TRBJ2-6; the D gene is possibly TRBD1 (6 bases). V lost 4 bases, J lost 0 bases, and 16 bases lay in between. The CDR3 loop spans 18 amino acids. Germline V CDR1 and CDR2: MGHRA, YSYEKL. The CDR3 nucleotides are TGCGCCAGCAGCCTACTACAGGGAACCTCCTCTGGGGCCAACGTCCTGACTTTC. Translated, it gives CASSLLQGTSSGANVLTF.

This clone came up once. This chain uses TRBV6-5 with TRBJ2-7; D call uncertain. The germline V gene encodes CDR1 MNHEY and CDR2 SVGAGI. There are 13 residues in the CDR3. Trimming removed 5 bases at V and 3 bases at J, with 11 bases between. The CDR3 sequence: CASSEAGHYEQYF. The CDR3 nucleotides read TGTGCCAGCAGTGAAGCTGGCCACTACGAGCAGTACTTC.

The V call is TRBV6-1, the J call TRBJ1-1; D not resolved. Trimming left V 4 bases short and J 4 bases short, with 13 bases between. The CDR3 spans 14 residues. Germline CDR1 reads MNHNS; CDR2 reads SASEGT. CDR3 in DNA: TGTGCCAGCAGTGGGACGGCTTTGGGCACTGAAGCTTTCTTT. Translating it yields CASSGTALGTEAFF.

The rearrangement links TRBV18 to TRBJ2-2, with TRBD2 matching over 8 bases. This CDR3 is built from 15 residues. The germline V gene has CDR1 KGHSH and CDR2 LQKENI. The J segment lost 5 bases and the V segment lost 5 bases, leaving 7 bases of the junction unmatched. In DNA form, the CDR3 reads TGTGCCAGCTCAGCCGGGACTAGTCTTACCGGGGAGCTGTTTTTT. Protein: CASSAGTSLTGELFF.

The genes are TRBV4-3 and TRBJ1-5; D is perhaps TRBD1 (5 bases). This CDR3 is 13 amino acids long. Germline assignment: CDR1 LGHNA and CDR2 YSLEER. Trimming took off 4 bases at V and 6 bases at J, with 10 bases between the two ends. CDR3: CASSLTRGQPQHF. CDR3 bases: TGCGCCAGCAGCCTCACGAGGGGTCAGCCCCAGCATTTT.

V is TRBV30 and J is TRBJ2-7, with unresolved D. With 5 bases removed from V and 6 bases from J, the gap between germline ends came to 11 bases. In germline, CDR1 is GTSNPN, CDR2 SVGIG (reference sequence). This CDR3 has 11 amino acids. As DNA, the CDR3 is TGTGCCTGGGAGGACGCCTCCGAGCAGTACTTC. Amino acid sequence: CAWEDASEQYF.

The chain links TRBV6-5 to TRBJ2-7; D is perhaps TRBD2 (6 bases). CDR1 and CDR2 from the germline V gene are MNHEY and SVGAGI. The CDR3 is made up of 16 amino acids. V was clipped by 2 bases and J by 2 bases, with 16 bases between them. The DNA for the CDR3 is TGTGCCAGCAGTTACGGAGGGCAGGATCAACCCTACGAGCAGTACTTC. As protein: CASSYGGQDQPYEQYF.

V usage is TRBV30 and J usage is TRBJ1-5; D possibly corresponds to TRBD1 (6 bases). Trimming left V 5 bases short and J 4 bases short, with 12 bases between. CDR1 and CDR2 from the germline V gene are GTSNPN and SVGIG (reference sequence). The CDR3 consists of 13 residues. The CDR3 is CAWATGPNQPQHF. The CDR3 coding sequence is TGTGCCTGGGCGACAGGCCCTAATCAGCCCCAGCATTTT.

This chain links TRBV7-8 with TRBJ2-3; 8 bases line up with TRBD2. V lost 1 base, J lost 4 bases, and 7 bases stayed unmatched. This CDR3 comprises 16 residues. The germline V gene has CDR1 SGHVS and CDR2 FQNEAQ. The CDR3 nucleotides are TGTGCCAGCAGCTTAGGGACTAGCTGGTCCCCAGATACGCAGTATTTT. This translates into CASSLGTSWSPDTQYF.

The chain has TRBV6-5 and TRBJ1-1, with 10 bases fitting TRBD1. The CDR3 extends over 14 amino acids. J was trimmed by 9 bases and V by 4 bases; bases with no gene match: 8. Germline-derived CDR1 and CDR2 are MNHEY and SVGAGI. For the CDR3, the DNA is TGTGCCAGCAGTTTTGGGACAGGGGTTGGGAAAGCTTTCTTT. This sequence encodes CASSFGTGVGKAFF.

The chain uses TRBV7-9 and TRBJ2-7; D perhaps matches TRBD2 (5 bases). Germline V gene lookup returns CDR1 SEHNR and CDR2 FQNEAQ (reference sequence). V was shortened by 5 bases and J by 5 bases, with 16 bases between the two germline ends. This CDR3 has 14 residues. For the CDR3, the DNA is TGTGCCAGCAGCACCTCCGGGCGGGCGGACGAGCAGTACTTC. This translates into CASSTSGRADEQYF.

The chain is built from TRBV9 and TRBJ2-7; 9 positions match TRBD2. CDR1 is SGDLS and CDR2 is YYNGEE in the germline V gene. The V gene end was trimmed by 0 bases and the J gene end by 5 bases; junction bases not matched to a gene: 6. This CDR3 is built from 15 residues. In nucleotides, the CDR3 is TGTGCCAGCAGCGTAGGAGGAGCGGGGGGCGACGAGCAGTACTTC. Translating gives CASSVGGAGGDEQYF.

This sequence joins TRBV7-8 and TRBJ2-5; D not resolved. Looked up from germline, CDR1 is SGHVS and CDR2 is FQNEAQ. This CDR3 is 15 amino acids long. Trimming pared 5 bases from V and 5 bases from J, leaving 18 bases between. The CDR3 DNA is TGTGCCAGCAGCCCCCTGCGGCTAGAAAGGGAGACCCAGTACTTC. Its translation is CASSPLRLERETQYF. Supplemented by reference TRBV7-8 and TRBJ2-5, the full variable domain reads GAGVSQSPRYKVAKRGQDVALRCDPISGHVSLFWYQQALGQGPEFLTYFQNEAQLDKSGLPSDRFFAERPEGSVSTLKIQRTQQEDSAVYLCASSPLRLERETQYFGPGTRLLVL.

This clone appeared a few times. V usage is TRBV7-9 and J usage is TRBJ2-7; the D gene is possibly TRBD2 (5 bases). Germline CDR1 reads SEHNR; CDR2 reads FQNEAQ (reference sequence). V shed 3 bases and J shed 1 base, with 10 bases lying between them. This CDR3 spans 14 amino acids. The CDR3 loop is CASSFGEPSYEQYF. The CDR3 DNA follows: TGTGCCAGCAGCTTCGGGGAACCATCCTACGAGCAGTACTTC.

This clone has just a few counts. This rearrangement joins TRBV18 to TRBJ1-1; 7 bases fit TRBD1. The germline V gene encodes CDR1 KGHSH and CDR2 LQKENI. The CDR3 consists of 14 residues. Unmatched junction bases numbered 6, after V lost 5 bases and J lost 3 bases. CDR3 amino acids: CASSTGAGYTEAFF. DNA of the CDR3: TGTGCCAGCTCAACAGGGGCCGGATACACTGAAGCTTTCTTT.

This clone was seen only a few times. This rearrangement joins TRBV7-9 to TRBJ2-3, with D unclear. Looked up from germline, CDR1 is SEHNR and CDR2 is FQNEAQ (reference sequence). The V end was cut by 5 bases, the J end by 5 bases, with 14 bases between. The CDR3 covers 14 residues. The CDR3 DNA reads as TGTGCCAGCAGCCCCGAGATCTACGAAGATACGCAGTATTTT. As protein: CASSPEIYEDTQYF.

The rearrangement links TRBV2 to TRBJ2-5; 11 positions match TRBD2. The V gene's germline CDR1 is SNHLY and CDR2 FYNNEI. The V gene end was trimmed by 9 bases and the J gene end by 4 bases; junction bases not matched to a gene: 10. The CDR3 totals 15 residues. CDR3 DNA: TGTGCCAGTCTAGCTAGCGGGGGGCGAGGAGAGACCCAGTACTTC. It encodes CASLASGGRGETQYF.

This clone has just a few counts. The chain links TRBV12-5 to TRBJ1-1; 7 positions match TRBD1. The CDR3 totals 18 residues. J was trimmed by 0 bases and V by 0 bases; bases with no gene match: 10. Germline V gene sequence: CDR1 LGHNT, CDR2 FRNRAP. The CDR3 sequence: CASGLVLRNRGMNTEAFF. CDR3 in DNA: TGTGCTAGTGGTTTGGTCCTCCGGAACAGGGGCATGAACACTGAAGCTTTCTTT.

The chain recombines TRBV29-1 with TRBJ1-3; a weak D match, TRBD1 (5 bases). CDR1 and CDR2 from the germline V gene are SQVTM and ANQGSEA. The CDR3 is made up of 14 amino acids. Trimming left V 6 bases short and J 2 bases short, with 14 bases between. The DNA of the CDR3 is TGCAGCGTGGAAAGCGACAGCACTGGAAACACCATATATTTT. Its protein is CSVESDSTGNTIYF. The whole variable domain, remainder taken from reference TRBV29-1 and TRBJ1-3, is SAVISQKPSRDICQRGTSLTIQCQVDSQVTMMFWYRQQPGQSLTLIATANQGSEATYESGFVIDKFPISRPNLTFSTLTVSNMSPEDSSIYLCSVESDSTGNTIYFGEGSWLTVV.

The chain has TRBV5-4 and TRBJ2-3; 8 bases map to TRBD2. Germline trimming cut 1 base from V and 3 bases from J; bases unmatched to any gene: 1. CDR1 and CDR2 from the germline V gene are SGHNT and YYREEE (reference sequence). The CDR3 runs 14 residues. The CDR3 loop reads CASSLSGGTDTQYF. Here the CDR3 DNA reads TGTGCCAGCAGCTTGAGCGGGGGTACAGATACGCAGTATTTT.

The rearrangement uses TRBV4-2 and TRBJ1-1; 8 bases match TRBD1. This CDR3 contains 14 residues. The junction had 9 bases not matched to a gene; V was cut back by 7 bases and J by 5 bases. Looked up from germline, CDR1 is LGHNA and CDR2 is YNFKEQ. The CDR3 sequence is CASTPGQGRTEAFF. The DNA for the CDR3 is TGTGCCAGCACCCCAGGACAGGGTAGGACTGAAGCTTTCTTT.

Comment on this clone: The junction shows a germline mismatch at one end, possibly a read error. The rearrangement joins TRBV7-2 to TRBJ2-1; no clear D gene. The germline CDR1 and CDR2 sequences are SGHTA and FQGNSA. The CDR3 spans 12 residues. The CDR3 is CASSLEAIYQLF. The CDR3 DNA reads TGTGCCAGCAGCTTAGAGGCAATTTATCAACTCTTC.

This sequence joins TRBV27 and TRBJ2-7; 7 bases agree with TRBD1. CDR1 and CDR2 from the germline V gene are MNHEY and SMNVEV (reference sequence). The CDR3 is 16 amino acids. The V segment lost 1 base and the J segment 2 bases; nucleotides outside the gene matches: 8. In DNA, the CDR3 is TGTGCCAGCAGTTTATTAAGAAGGGACAGCACCTACGAGCAGTACTTC. Its translation is CASSLLRRDSTYEQYF.

The chain joins TRBV7-6 to TRBJ2-1; TRBD1 matches at 7 bases. Germline V gene sequence: CDR1 SGHVS, CDR2 FNYEAQ. The CDR3 has 17 amino acids. The J segment lost 4 bases and the V segment lost 3 bases, leaving 12 bases of the junction unmatched. The CDR3 DNA reads TGTGCCAGCAGCTTTTCGAGGGGGCAGGCCTATTACAATGAGCAGTTCTTC. It codes for CASSFSRGQAYYNEQFF.